This TCR beta chain was recorded in a study of siplizumab effects on memory and regulatory T cells. Study-wide results and caveats: Unstimulated naive T cells seemed to show more diversity than memory cells did, and they also seemed to be among the major contributors to the alloresponse.

Regarding this clone: Its antigen remains unidentified.

Clones were read by immunoSEQ multiplex PCR, and TCRdb kept only the in-frame ones, dropping some. The sample holds 100,000 or so clones, about 90% seen once. Unmatched junction bases numbered 10, after V lost 3 bases and J lost 0 bases. CDR1 and CDR2 (germline): SGHDN, FVKESK. The CDR3 is 18 amino acids. The chain uses TRBV14 and TRBJ2-2, with 7 bases matching TRBD2. Sample: Tregs sorted from blood. The TCR was taken from a human donor in good health. The CDR3: CASSQSIWTRANTGELFF. DNA for the CDR3: TGTGCCAGCAGCCAGTCCATATGGACTAGGGCGAACACCGGGGAGCTGTTTTTT.